A selection of T cell receptor beta chains follows, all from one sample in a study of T-cell reconstitution after alpha-beta-depleted transplantation in children. MiXCR, run by TCRdb on the PCR reads, gives a single entry per CDR3 protein. The profile shows roughly 500,000 distinct CDR3 sequences, over 25% of them singletons. The sequencing used PBMCs from the stem cell graft donor, collected from the stem cell graft. The receptors shown here come from a human donor who donated a stem cell graft to a child with aplastic anemia. Each CDR3 is given with its conserved first and last residue.

V,length,J,CDR3
TRBV5-5,15,TRBJ2-1,CASSPGLGVYNEQFF
TRBV14,13,TRBJ1-1,CASTQTVNTEAFF
TRBV20-1,15,TRBJ2-3,CSARTIGGLTDTQYF
TRBV18,11,TRBJ2-1,CASSRGEEQFF
TRBV7-9,17,TRBJ2-7,CASSVPSGTAFSYEQYF
TRBV4-3,13,TRBJ2-3,CASSGSYTDTQYF
TRBV28,13,TRBJ2-7,CASSEVRGAEQYF
TRBV7-2,16,TRBJ2-1,CASSLDPLAGGFEQFF
TRBV20-1,13,TRBJ2-1,CSALLVVYNEQFF
TRBV18,13,TRBJ2-7,CASSPTGQGEQYF
TRBV6-1,14,TRBJ1-2,CASRPRGGNYGYTF
TRBV19,14,TRBJ1-5,CASSPGGKDQPQHF
TRBV4-2,15,TRBJ1-4,CASTQTDKTNEKLFF
TRBV19,15,TRBJ2-5,CASSSTTRYQETQYF
TRBV20-1,14,TRBJ2-4,CSARLAGSFPIQYF
TRBV12-5,16,TRBJ1-3,CASGTQGPDSGNTIYF
TRBV18,15,TRBJ2-2,CASSPVTELTGELFF
TRBV5-1,16,TRBJ2-1,CASRKRQWGSGDEQFF
TRBV7-8,12,TRBJ2-7,CASSLLAYEQYF
TRBV5-1,13,TRBJ2-1,CASSTRVDNEQFF
TRBV12-3/TRBV12-4,14,TRBJ1-4,CASTMVATNEKLFF
TRBV20-1,14,TRBJ1-3,CSARLTSSGNTIYF
TRBV6-5,12,TRBJ1-2,CASSMDSFGYTF
TRBV5-8,15,TRBJ2-3,CASSFDRGKADTQYF
TRBV19,14,TRBJ2-1,CASSSGLALNEQFF
TRBV15,17,TRBJ1-5,CATSRDTSGLIGQPQHF
TRBV15,17,TRBJ2-7,CATSRDLGRGETYEQYF
TRBV6-1,15,TRBJ1-5,CASSEGRQPHWPQHF
TRBV20-1,16,TRBJ1-2,CSARSGSSSRAYGYTF
TRBV12-3/TRBV12-4,15,TRBJ2-2,CASSYRLPEGGELFF